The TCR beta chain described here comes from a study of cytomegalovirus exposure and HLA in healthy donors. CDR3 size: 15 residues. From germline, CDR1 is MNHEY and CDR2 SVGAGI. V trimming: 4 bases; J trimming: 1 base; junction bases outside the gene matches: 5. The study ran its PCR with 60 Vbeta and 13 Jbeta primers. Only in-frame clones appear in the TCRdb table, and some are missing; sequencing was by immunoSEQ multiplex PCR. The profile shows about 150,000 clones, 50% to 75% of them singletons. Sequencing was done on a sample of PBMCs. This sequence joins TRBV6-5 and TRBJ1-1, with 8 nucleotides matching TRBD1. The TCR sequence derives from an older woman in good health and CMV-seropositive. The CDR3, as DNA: TGTGCCAGCAGTTCCCAGGGGGCAAGGAACACTGAAGCTTTCTTT. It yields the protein CASSSQGARNTEAFF.